A single sample is the source of the 9 T cell receptor beta chains below, sequenced in a study of cytotoxic CD8 clonotypes in ibrutinib-treated CLL. TCRdb keeps only in-frame clones here, not all; method: immunoSEQ multiplex PCR. In the table there are 52,000 or so clones, 75% to 90% of which are singletons. The starting material was PBMCs, obtained after 24 months of ibrutinib treatment. The receptors shown here come from a human donor with chronic lymphocytic leukemia.

This clone was seen a handful of times. This chain uses TRBV5-4 with TRBJ1-3, with no clear D. The CDR3 covers 16 residues. Deletions cut 4 bases from V and 0 bases from J, with 14 bases between. Looked up from germline, CDR1 is SGHNT and CDR2 is YYREEE (reference sequence). The CDR3 DNA sequence: TGTGCCAGCAGCAAAGACGGCCTGAGCTCTGGAAACACCATATATTTT. Translating gives CASSKDGLSSGNTIYF.

This clone was detected only a few times. The chain has TRBV2 and TRBJ2-2, with D possibly matching TRBD2 (5 bases). V lost 7 bases and J lost 1, with 16 bases in between. This CDR3 is built from 16 residues. Germline V lookup: CDR1 SNHLY, CDR2 FYNNEI. The CDR3, as DNA: TGTGCCAGCACGATGGCGGGCCTTAAGAACACCGGGGAGCTGTTTTTT. Protein product: CASTMAGLKNTGELFF.

The rearrangement uses TRBV5-6 and TRBJ2-5; 9 positions match TRBD2. CDR1 and CDR2 from the germline V gene are SGHDT and YYEEEE. This CDR3 contains 16 residues. Unmatched junction bases numbered 12, after V lost 4 bases and J lost 5 bases. CDR3 loop: CASSPNYAGGWETQYF. The CDR3 nucleotides read TGTGCCAGCAGCCCTAACTATGCGGGAGGGTGGGAGACCCAGTACTTC. The whole variable domain, filled in from reference TRBV5-6 and TRBJ2-5, reads DAGVTQSPTHLIKTRGQQVTLRCSPKSGHDTVSWYQQALGQGPQFIFQYYEEEERQRGNFPDRFSGHQFPNYSSELNVNALLLGDSALYLCASSPNYAGGWETQYFGPGTRLLVL.

The chain couples TRBV9 to TRBJ2-1; 10 bases map to TRBD2. CDR3 length: 13 amino acids. Germline-derived CDR1 and CDR2 are SGDLS and YYNGEE. J gave up 10 bases and V 5 bases, and 6 bases lay outside the gene matches. CDR3 amino acids: CASRPSGSGEQFF. CDR3 sequence (DNA): TGTGCCAGCAGGCCTAGCGGGAGCGGGGAGCAGTTCTTC.

V gene TRBV2 combines with J gene TRBJ1-5, with a tentative D call TRBD1 (5 bases). The V gene lost 7 bases and the J gene lost 2 bases, with 9 bases spanning the gap. The germline CDR1 and CDR2 sequences are SNHLY and FYNNEI. The CDR3 totals 13 residues. The CDR3 region is CASTGLGNQPQHF. DNA for the CDR3: TGTGCCAGCACGGGGCTGGGCAATCAGCCCCAGCATTTT. The full variable domain, with the rest looked up from reference TRBV2 and TRBJ1-5, is EPEVTQTPSHQVTQMGQEVILRCVPISNHLYFYWYRQILGQKVEFLVSFYNNEISEKSEIFDDQFSVERPDGSNFTLKIRSTKLEDSAMYFCASTGLGNQPQHFGDGTRLSIL.

V is TRBV2 and J is TRBJ2-1; the D gene could be TRBD1 or TRBD2 (5 bases each). The CDR3 runs to 15 residues. V was shortened by 4 bases and J by 7 bases, with 17 bases between the two germline ends. Germline-derived CDR1 and CDR2 are SNHLY and FYNNEI. This CDR3 is CASSGTGGKWNEQFF. The CDR3 DNA follows: TGTGCCAGCAGTGGAACAGGAGGCAAGTGGAATGAGCAGTTCTTC.

The chain employs TRBV28 and TRBJ2-4; D may be TRBD1 (6 bases). The CDR3 runs 14 residues. V lost 7 bases to trimming and J lost 3 bases, with 13 bases between them. Per the germline V gene, CDR1 is MDHEN and CDR2 is SYDVKM. The CDR3 DNA follows: TGTGCCAGCACCACAGGGTTCGTCAAAAACATTCAGTACTTC. Its protein is CASTTGFVKNIQYF.

The CDR3 nucleotides are TGCAGCGTTGACGGTGCAAGAGGGAGCAATGAGCAGTTCTTC. Residues: CSVDGARGSNEQFF. The chain uses TRBV29-1 and TRBJ2-1; possibly TRBD2 for D (5 bases). Per germline, CDR1 SQVTM and CDR2 ANQGSEA. CDR3 length: 14 amino acids. Trimming stripped 3 bases from V and 6 bases from J, with 15 bases between.

This clone was detected once. The V and J genes are TRBV27 and TRBJ2-5, with a tentative D call TRBD1 (5 bases). The V and J ends lost 2 bases and 1 base respectively, with 14 bases between them. Germline CDR1 and CDR2: MNHEY and SMNVEV (reference sequence). The CDR3 runs 16 residues. The CDR3 bases are TGTGCCAGCAGTTTACTTACAGGACCCCCCCAAGAGACCCAGTACTTC. Its protein is CASSLLTGPPQETQYF.